The 15 T cell receptor beta chains below all came from one sample that was sequenced in a study of cytomegalovirus exposure and HLA in healthy donors. Both 60 Vbeta primers and 13 Jbeta primers went into the PCR. Measured with immunoSEQ multiplex PCR; TCRdb has only the in-frame clones, and not every one. The sample consists of about 130,000 clones, 77% of them appearing once. Sequencing input: PBMCs. Receptors were obtained from a woman aged 40 to 50 in good health and CMV-seropositive.

The J gene is TRBJ2-1, the V gene TRBV29-1, with 7 bases lining up with TRBD2. The CDR3 runs 15 residues. CDR1 SQVTM and CDR2 ANQGSEA come from the germline V gene. V was pared by 4 bases and J by 6 bases, with 12 bases of the junction left unmatched. The CDR3 is CSVGGGGTTINEQFF. In DNA, the CDR3 is TGCAGCGTTGGGGGTGGCGGGACTACTATCAATGAGCAGTTCTTC.

The V gene is TRBV28, the J gene TRBJ2-5; the match to TRBD2 covers 13 bases. The germline CDR1 and CDR2 sequences are MDHEN and SYDVKM. V was clipped by 7 bases and J by 4 bases; unmatched bases: 21. There are 20 residues in the CDR3. This CDR3 is CASTPSRLRTSGSIRETQYF. The CDR3, as DNA: TGTGCCAGCACCCCTTCGCGATTACGGACTAGCGGGAGTATCCGAGAGACCCAGTACTTC.

The chain has TRBV2 and TRBJ2-7, with D possibly being TRBD1 (6 bases). Germline assignment: CDR1 SNHLY and CDR2 FYNNEI. V was shortened by 4 bases and J by 5 bases, with 15 bases between the two germline ends. The CDR3 contains 14 residues. This CDR3 reads CASSVTGMGNEQYF. The CDR3 region has the DNA TGTGCCAGCAGTGTTACAGGGATGGGGAACGAGCAGTACTTC.

The count of this clone is one. The chain uses TRBV29-1 and TRBJ2-1; 9 nucleotides agree with TRBD2. Germline V lookup: CDR1 SQVTM, CDR2 ANQGSEA. V lost 6 bases to trimming and J lost 4 bases; unmatched junction nucleotides: 7. This CDR3 region has 14 residues. This chain's CDR3 is CSVHTSGPYNEQFF. CDR3 DNA sequence: TGCAGCGTCCACACTAGCGGGCCATACAATGAGCAGTTCTTC.

The chain joins TRBV30 to TRBJ1-1, with TRBD1 as a possible D gene (6 bases). V lost 4 bases to trimming and J lost 1 base, with 10 bases between them. The germline gives CDR1 GTSNPN, CDR2 SVGIG (reference sequence). CDR3 length: 13 amino acids. The CDR3 spells CAWIGQPNTEAFF. DNA of the CDR3: TGTGCCTGGATTGGACAGCCGAACACTGAAGCTTTCTTT.

This chain uses TRBV15 with TRBJ2-7, with 14 bases aligning to TRBD2. This CDR3 region has 19 residues. Germline V gives CDR1 LNHNV, CDR2 YYDKDF (reference sequence). The V and J ends lost 1 base and 4 bases, in that order; junction bases with no gene match: 12. CDR3 coding DNA: TGTGCCACCAGCAGAGGGGATATGGGACTAGCGGGAGCTAAGTACGAGCAGTACTTC. This translates into CATSRGDMGLAGAKYEQYF.

CDR3 sequence reads: CASSRDSSGANVLTF. The CDR3 coding sequence is TGTGCCAGCAGTCGGGACAGCTCTGGGGCCAACGTCCTGACTTTC. The rearrangement joins TRBV6-6 to TRBJ2-6; 7 bases line up with TRBD1. Trimming cost V 5 bases and J 0 bases; bases outside gene matches: 1. This CDR3 comprises 15 residues. CDR1 is MNHNY, CDR2 SVGAGI, per germline (reference sequence).

The chain combines TRBV28 with TRBJ2-7; 8 positions agree with TRBD2. CDR1 MDHEN and CDR2 SYDVKM come from the germline V gene. The CDR3 is 13 residues long. V gave up 7 bases and J gave up 6 bases; unmatched junction bases: 8. The CDR3 coding sequence is TGTGCCAGCAAGACGGGAGGGTTCCCCGAGCAGTACTTC. This translates into CASKTGGFPEQYF.

The CDR3 bases are TGTGCCAGCAGCTTCAGGGACTCGATCAATGAGCAGTTCTTC. The encoded protein is CASSFRDSINEQFF. The genes are TRBV11-2 and TRBJ2-1; D possibly corresponds to TRBD2 (6 bases). Trimming pared 3 bases from V and 6 bases from J, leaving 12 bases between. Germline V gene data show CDR1 as SGHAT and CDR2 as FQNNGV. CDR3 size: 14 residues.

The chain recombines TRBV29-1 with TRBJ1-1; TRBD1 might be the D (5 bases). This CDR3 has 13 residues. V lost 2 bases and J 4 bases, leaving 11 bases between the germline ends. CDR1 and CDR2 (germline): SQVTM, ANQGSEA. The CDR3 bases are TGCAGCGTTGAATCAGGGTGGGGCACTGAAGCTTTCTTT. It yields the protein CSVESGWGTEAFF.

The chain recombines TRBV28 with TRBJ2-2; D is undetermined. Trimming stripped 3 bases from V and 4 bases from J, with 15 bases between. The CDR3 totals 16 residues. Germline V gene lookup returns CDR1 MDHEN and CDR2 SYDVKM. CDR3 bases: TGTGCCAGCAGTTTGTATTCAGGTCTTTCCACCGGGGAGCTGTTTTTT. Encoded protein: CASSLYSGLSTGELFF.

The V gene is TRBV7-6, the J gene TRBJ1-1; D perhaps matches TRBD1 (6 bases). From germline, CDR1 is SGHVS and CDR2 FNYEAQ. The CDR3 sequence is 14 residues long. Trimming took off 4 bases at V and 1 base at J, with 10 bases between the two ends. The CDR3 loop is CASSSRQANTEAFF. The CDR3 bases are TGTGCCAGCAGCTCCCGACAGGCGAACACTGAAGCTTTCTTT. The full variable domain, in which reference TRBV7-6 and TRBJ1-1 provide the parts outside the CDR3, is GAGVSQSPRYKVTKRGQDVALRCDPISGHVSLYWYRQALGQGPEFLTYFNYEAQQDKSGLPNDRFSAERPEGSISTLTIQRTEQRDSAMYRCASSSRQANTEAFFGQGTRLTVV.

This clone was detected only once. J is TRBJ2-3 and V is TRBV6-5; the match to TRBD2 covers 10 bases. Germline trimming cut 2 bases from V and 4 bases from J; bases unmatched to any gene: 6. The CDR3 runs 16 residues. Per the germline V gene, CDR1 is MNHEY and CDR2 is SVGAGI. For the CDR3, the DNA is TGTGCCAGCAGTTACAGGGCTAGCGGGAGCCCAGATACGCAGTATTTT. It specifies CASSYRASGSPDTQYF.

The count of this clone is one. The CDR3 loop is CASSEDRGRETQYF. CDR3 coding DNA: TGTGCCAGCAGTGAGGACAGGGGGCGAGAGACCCAGTACTTC. The V and J genes are TRBV6-1 and TRBJ2-5; 11 bases fit TRBD1. The germline V gene has CDR1 MNHNS and CDR2 SASEGT. Trimming cost V 3 bases and J 4 bases; bases outside gene matches: 1. The CDR3 runs to 14 residues.

This rearrangement joins TRBV2 to TRBJ1-1; a weak D match, TRBD1 (6 bases). Germline V gene sequence: CDR1 SNHLY, CDR2 FYNNEI. The CDR3 length is 15 residues. Trimming pared 6 bases from V and 4 bases from J, leaving 18 bases between. The CDR3 region is CASRTGPLAGTEAFF. The DNA for the CDR3 is TGTGCCAGCAGGACAGGCCCTTTGGCGGGCACTGAAGCTTTCTTT. The full variable domain, its missing parts supplied by reference TRBV2 and TRBJ1-1, is EPEVTQTPSHQVTQMGQEVILRCVPISNHLYFYWYRQILGQKVEFLVSFYNNEISEKSEIFDDQFSVERPDGSNFTLKIRSTKLEDSAMYFCASRTGPLAGTEAFFGQGTRLTVV.